Below, 22 T cell receptor beta chains from the same sample are listed, as sequenced in a study of T cells expressing NK-cell markers. TCRdb re-called the 5' RACE reads; every CDR3 protein appears as one record, without DNA. Here the sample table reports about 460,000 distinct CDR3 sequences. The sample comprised blood T cells: a sorted CD56 or NKG2C T cell subset, CD4+ or CD8+ T cells, or bulk PBMC T cells (not recorded which). The source of these receptors is a woman in her fifties or sixties in good health.

The chain employs TRBV6-5 and TRBJ1-1. In germline, CDR1 is MNHEY, CDR2 SVGAGI. The CDR3 consists of 13 residues. Here the CDR3 reads CASRSTDYTEAFF.

The CDR3 sequence: CASSQGWRDRGQAIPYNEQFF. The chain links TRBV14 to TRBJ2-1; TCRdb's D call, TRBD1, is unchecked because there is no DNA. The CDR3 is made up of 21 amino acids. Per the germline V gene, CDR1 is SGHDN and CDR2 is FVKESK. The full variable domain, with the rest looked up from reference TRBV14 and TRBJ2-1, is EAGVTQFPSHSVIEKGQTVTLRCDPISGHDNLYWYRRVMGKEIKFLLHFVKESKQDESGMPNNRFLAERTGGTYSTLKVQPAELEDSGVYFCASSQGWRDRGQAIPYNEQFFGPGTRLTVL.

The rearrangement joins TRBV7-9 to TRBJ1-2; absent DNA, TCRdb's TRBD1 call cannot be checked. Germline lookup yields CDR1 SEHNR and CDR2 FQNEAQ (reference sequence). CDR3 length equals 14 residues. CDR3 sequence: CASSHTTGNYGYTF.

The chain has TRBV7-2 and TRBJ1-2; without DNA, the TCRdb call of TRBD1 cannot be checked. In germline, CDR1 is SGHTA, CDR2 FQGNSA. This CDR3 contains 14 residues. CDR3 loop: CASSSSGTSYGYTF.

The chain uses TRBV27 and TRBJ2-1; as DNA is missing, the TRBD1 call by TCRdb cannot be tested. This CDR3 has 13 residues. Per the germline V gene, CDR1 is MNHEY and CDR2 is SMNVEV (reference sequence). The chain's CDR3 is CASKLGGAGEQFF.

This chain uses TRBV6-6 with TRBJ2-3; TCRdb reports TRBD2, a call that lacks DNA to check it against. This CDR3 has 13 amino acids. Germline values: CDR1 MNHNY, CDR2 SVGAGI (reference sequence). The CDR3 is CASQLAGEGTQYF.

J is TRBJ2-4 and V is TRBV4-1; the D call of TRBD2 rests on TCRdb alone, since no DNA is present to check it. CDR3 length: 16 amino acids. CDR1 MGHRA and CDR2 YSYEKL come from the germline V gene. CDR3: CASSPGLAGSKNIQYF.

V is TRBV5-1 and J is TRBJ2-1; TCRdb proposes TRBD2, but this gene call is untestable without DNA. The CDR3 consists of 18 residues. Germline-derived CDR1 and CDR2 are SGHRS and YFSETQ. This CDR3 reads CASSLAGLAGENYNEQFF.

The genes are TRBV5-1 and TRBJ2-2. The CDR3 consists of 16 residues. Germline V gives CDR1 SGHRS, CDR2 YFSETQ. The CDR3 protein is CASSLSAIFTVGELFF.

V usage is TRBV6-5 and J usage is TRBJ1-1. Germline-derived CDR1 and CDR2 are MNHEY and SVGAGI. The CDR3 is made up of 13 amino acids. CDR3 sequence: CASSYGRDTEAFF.

The chain couples TRBV9 to TRBJ1-3. Germline V gene sequence: CDR1 SGDLS, CDR2 YYNGEE. The CDR3 contains 15 residues. CDR3 loop: CASSVESASGNTIYF.

V is TRBV11-3 and J is TRBJ1-6. Looked up from germline, CDR1 is SGHNT and CDR2 is YENEEA. CDR3 length: 11 residues. CDR3 sequence reads: CASGWGSPLHF.

The chain joins TRBV20-1 to TRBJ2-1; the TCRdb D gene call, TRBD1, has no DNA to confirm it. The CDR3 loop spans 15 amino acids. Germline lookup yields CDR1 DFQATT and CDR2 SNEGSKA (reference sequence). The CDR3 is CSARDLGTGSNEQFF.

The CDR3 region is CAWSFSGRPLYNEQFF. The gene calls are TRBV30 and TRBJ2-1; the TRBD2 assignment by TCRdb is unverifiable without DNA. Germline CDR1 is GTSNPN and CDR2 is SVGIG (reference sequence). The CDR3 covers 16 residues.

The gene calls are TRBV7-2 and TRBJ1-2. CDR3 size: 14 residues. Germline-derived CDR1 and CDR2 are SGHTA and FQGNSA. The CDR3 region is CASSPSEGHYGYTF.

The chain has TRBV15 and TRBJ2-3; lacking DNA, the TRBD2 call made by TCRdb goes unchecked. CDR1 and CDR2 (germline): LNHNV, YYDKDF (reference sequence). The CDR3 consists of 17 residues. The CDR3 protein is CATSRDRGGMSTDTQYF.

The rearrangement links TRBV6-5 to TRBJ2-3. Germline CDR1 is MNHEY and CDR2 is SVGAGI. The CDR3 is 14 amino acids. CDR3 region: CASSRRQSTDTQYF.

The rearrangement uses TRBV13 and TRBJ2-7; TCRdb's D gene call, TRBD2, goes unchecked for lack of DNA. Looked up from germline, CDR1 is PRHDT and CDR2 is FYEKMQ (reference sequence). The CDR3 runs 14 residues. CDR3 sequence reads: CASSGGLAAYEQYF.

The rearrangement uses TRBV2 and TRBJ1-5; TCRdb returns TRBD1, unconfirmable since there is no DNA. The CDR3 is 14 residues long. Germline V lookup: CDR1 SNHLY, CDR2 FYNNEI. CDR3 region: CASSDLTGDQPQHF.

The V gene is TRBV10-3, the J gene TRBJ2-3; with no DNA, the TCRdb D assignment of TRBD1 cannot be verified. Germline assignment: CDR1 ENHRY and CDR2 SYGVKD. The CDR3 extends over 16 amino acids. CDR3 sequence reads: CAISDGTRASTDTQYF.

This chain connects TRBV5-1 to TRBJ2-2. The CDR3 totals 14 residues. Germline CDR1 and CDR2: SGHRS and YFSETQ. The CDR3 spells CASSLSEPIGELFF.

The chain joins TRBV6-1 to TRBJ2-2; TCRdb's D gene call, TRBD2, goes unchecked for lack of DNA. Germline V gene sequence: CDR1 MNHNS, CDR2 SASEGT. The CDR3 covers 17 residues. The CDR3 reads CASSASSGRSGTGELFF.